These 28 T cell receptor beta chains were sequenced from one sample in a study of cytomegalovirus exposure and HLA in healthy donors. With 60 Vbeta and 13 Jbeta primers, the PCR was carried out. Assay used: immunoSEQ multiplex PCR; TCRdb lists only in-frame clones, some missing. This sample yields roughly 190,000 clones, of which nearly 80% are seen a single time; 2.5% to 3% belongs to the top ten. Sequencing was done on a sample of PBMCs. These receptors came from a female donor in good health and CMV-seronegative.

The rearrangement links TRBV6-1 to TRBJ2-2, with a tentative D call TRBD1 (5 bases). CDR3 size: 14 residues. V lost 7 bases, J lost 1 base, and 10 bases lay in between. Per germline, CDR1 MNHNS and CDR2 SASEGT. The CDR3 spells CASTRTLNTGELFF. For the CDR3, the DNA is TGTGCCAGCACAAGGACATTGAACACCGGGGAGCTGTTTTTT.

V is TRBV28 and J is TRBJ2-2; D may be TRBD2 (5 bases). Germline CDR1 is MDHEN and CDR2 is SYDVKM. Trimming pared 8 bases from V and 2 bases from J, leaving 12 bases between. The CDR3 runs 14 residues. CDR3 sequence reads: CASHSEFNTGELFF. In nucleotides, the CDR3 is TGTGCCAGCCATAGCGAATTTAACACCGGGGAGCTGTTTTTT.

The chain is built from TRBV7-9 and TRBJ2-3; 8 bases match TRBD2. J gave up 4 bases and V 2 bases, and 11 bases lay outside the gene matches. Germline lookup yields CDR1 SEHNR and CDR2 FQNEAQ (reference sequence). The CDR3 contains 17 residues. CDR3 sequence reads: CASSLKDGRAVSDTQYF. The CDR3 nucleotides are TGTGCCAGCAGCTTAAAGGACGGGAGGGCCGTTTCAGATACGCAGTATTTT.

J is TRBJ2-2 and V is TRBV5-1, with TRBD2 identical over 7 bases. With 4 bases clipped from V and 2 bases from J, the junction kept 5 bases outside the gene matches. Germline V gene sequence: CDR1 SGHRS, CDR2 YFSETQ. The CDR3 is made up of 15 amino acids. DNA for the CDR3: TGCGCCAGCAGCGCAACTAGCGTTAACACCGGGGAGCTGTTTTTT. Protein: CASSATSVNTGELFF.

The chain recombines TRBV5-4 with TRBJ2-5; 9 bases align to TRBD1. V was clipped by 0 bases and J by 5 bases; unmatched bases: 11. CDR1 and CDR2 (germline): SGHNT, YYREEE (reference sequence). The CDR3 length is 17 residues. The CDR3 spells CASSLGPLTGGTETQYF. DNA for the CDR3: TGTGCCAGCAGCTTGGGGCCTCTAACAGGGGGCACGGAGACCCAGTACTTC.

This clone was detected only a few times. This chain links TRBV6-6 with TRBJ1-2; D is unresolved. CDR3 length equals 15 residues. Germline CDR1 and CDR2: MNHNY and SVGAGI (reference sequence). Between the trimmed V and J ends, which lost 5 bases and 7 bases, there was a span of 20 bases. The CDR3, as DNA: TGTGCCAGCAGTAATTCACTCGGGTCCACCGGTGGCTACACCTTC. Residues: CASSNSLGSTGGYTF.

The chain uses TRBV5-5 and TRBJ1-3; D remains ambiguous. CDR1 SGHKS and CDR2 YYEKEE come from the germline V gene (reference sequence). The CDR3 is 11 residues long. The V end lost 3 bases, the J end lost 5 bases, and 3 bases lay between the germline ends. The CDR3 nucleotides read TGTGCCAGCAGCTCAAGAAACACCATATATTTT. As protein: CASSSRNTIYF.

This clone was seen only a few times. The rearrangement joins TRBV9 to TRBJ1-5; TRBD1 is a possible D gene (6 bases). The CDR3 loop spans 18 amino acids. Trimming stripped 4 bases from V and 0 bases from J, with 20 bases between. Germline CDR1 is SGDLS and CDR2 is YYNGEE. In DNA, the CDR3 is TGTGCCAGCAGCAAGGGCCCGGCGGGGGCTGATAGCAATCAGCCCCAGCATTTT. This gives the protein CASSKGPAGADSNQPQHF.

V is TRBV2 and J is TRBJ1-1; 9 bases are a match to TRBD1. The CDR3 runs to 15 residues. In germline, CDR1 is SNHLY, CDR2 FYNNEI. V lost 7 bases and J lost 1; bases outside the gene matches: 7. The CDR3 reads CASIGPGQGNTEAFF. The CDR3 bases are TGTGCCAGCATAGGCCCGGGACAGGGGAACACTGAAGCTTTCTTT.

On this clone: A junction end diverges from the germline sequence, so it may reflect a read error. The chain uses TRBV7-9 and TRBJ2-3; 10 bases line up with TRBD1. The CDR3 consists of 16 residues. Germline assignment: CDR1 SEHNR and CDR2 FQNEAQ (reference sequence). CDR3: CSSRPRDRGLADTQYF. The DNA for the CDR3 is TGTTCCAGCAGACCCCGGGACAGGGGTTTGGCAGATACGCAGTATTTT.

The J gene is TRBJ1-2, the V gene TRBV21-1; the table gives TRBD1 as D, unverified against the DNA. TRBV21-1 is a pseudogene segment. There are 8 residues in the CDR3. The CDR3 coding sequence is TGTGCCAGCAGTCTAACAGTCTTC. Residues: CASSLTVF.

The J gene is TRBJ2-2, the V gene TRBV4-2; the match to TRBD2 covers 11 bases. V shed 0 bases and J 7 bases; nucleotides not matched to a gene: 16. The CDR3 covers 20 residues. Germline V CDR1 and CDR2: LGHNA, YNFKEQ. In nucleotides, the CDR3 is TGTGCCAGCAGCCAAGATCGAACCCCATTAGCGGGGGGGCCTAACGGGGAGCTGTTTTTT. Translation: CASSQDRTPLAGGPNGELFF.

This rearrangement joins TRBV5-1 to TRBJ1-6; perhaps TRBD1 as D (5 bases). V lost 5 bases and J 10 bases, leaving 19 bases between the germline ends. Germline V CDR1 and CDR2: SGHRS, YFSETQ. CDR3 size: 15 residues. This chain's CDR3 is CASSFDSGKWSPLHF. The CDR3 bases are TGCGCCAGCAGTTTTGACAGTGGGAAGTGGTCACCCCTCCACTTT.

The rearrangement links TRBV5-4 to TRBJ1-5; D is perhaps TRBD1 (6 bases). Germline-derived CDR1 and CDR2 are SGHNT and YYREEE (reference sequence). Trimming took 0 bases from V and 5 from J, leaving 15 bases between them. The CDR3 loop spans 16 amino acids. CDR3 nucleotides: TGTGCCAGCAGCTTGGATGGTGGGGGCAGTTATCAGCCCCAGCATTTT. Encoded protein: CASSLDGGGSYQPQHF.

The rearrangement joins TRBV5-6 to TRBJ2-5; D possibly corresponds to TRBD1 (6 bases). The J call may not be correct, given that the DNA end is closer to TRBJ2-7. CDR1 and CDR2 from the germline V gene are SGHDT and YYEEEE. CDR3 length: 13 amino acids. CDR3 DNA sequence: TGTGCCAGCAGCTTAGGGGGACACTACGAGCAGTACTTC. Translated, it gives CASSLGGHYEQYF.

This rearrangement joins TRBV27 to TRBJ1-5; D is ambiguous. Trimming took off 4 bases at V and 2 bases at J, with 18 bases between the two ends. The CDR3 runs to 17 residues. Germline CDR1 reads MNHEY; CDR2 reads SMNVEV (reference sequence). CDR3 in DNA: TGTGCCAGCAGTTCGCTACGGGATCGGGTCGGCAATCAGCCCCAGCATTTT. Protein product: CASSSLRDRVGNQPQHF.

About this clone itself: The conserved closing phenylalanine or tryptophan is absent in this CDR3, likely reflecting a read error. The genes are TRBV7-8 and TRBJ2-3; the match to TRBD2 covers 11 bases. This CDR3 contains 18 residues. Losses at the gene ends were 4 bases for V and 0 bases for J; bases not matched to a gene: 9. Germline-derived CDR1 and CDR2 are SGHVS and FQNEAQ. The CDR3 spells CASSWPILAGGSTDTQYL. The CDR3 DNA is TGTGCCAGCAGCTGGCCCATCCTAGCGGGGGGTAGCACAGATACGCAGTATCTT.

This chain links TRBV28 with TRBJ1-1; D unclear. V was trimmed by 3 bases and J by 2 bases, leaving 7 bases between them. The germline gives CDR1 MDHEN, CDR2 SYDVKM. CDR3 length equals 13 residues. CDR3 protein: CASSLAENTEAFF. CDR3 coding DNA: TGTGCCAGCAGTTTGGCCGAAAACACTGAAGCTTTCTTT.

The chain carries TRBV28 and TRBJ1-4; possible D gene TRBD1, 6 bases. V gave up 3 bases and J gave up 8 bases, with 16 bases separating them. The germline CDR1 and CDR2 sequences are MDHEN and SYDVKM. There are 15 residues in the CDR3. CDR3 loop: CASSFTGNGEEKLFF. The CDR3 bases are TGTGCCAGCAGTTTTACAGGGAACGGGGAAGAAAAACTGTTTTTT.

As concerns this clone: At one end, the junction sequence differs from germline, possibly due to a read error. The chain employs TRBV27 and TRBJ1-2, with D uncertain. CDR3 length equals 14 residues. Germline values: CDR1 MNHEY, CDR2 SMNVEV (reference sequence). CDR3 sequence (DNA): TGTGCCAGCAGTTTACGGGCGGAGGACCCTGGCCACACCTTC. This gives the protein CASSLRAEDPGHTF.

The V and J genes are TRBV5-5 and TRBJ1-1; 7 nucleotides match TRBD1. From germline, CDR1 is SGHKS and CDR2 YYEKEE (reference sequence). V was clipped by 2 bases and J by 6 bases; unmatched bases: 7. CDR3 size: 14 residues. CDR3 sequence: CASSFDRVQSEAFF. The CDR3, as DNA: TGTGCCAGCAGCTTTGACAGGGTTCAATCTGAAGCTTTCTTT.

This clone was picked up a small number of times. DNA for the CDR3: TGTTCCTGGGCACGTTCGAACACTGAAGCTTTCTTT. Translated, it gives CSWARSNTEAFF. This chain links TRBV7-9 with TRBJ1-1; D gene uncertain. The CDR3 has 12 amino acids. CDR1 and CDR2 from the germline V gene are SEHNR and FQNEAQ (reference sequence).

The rearrangement uses TRBV12-5 and TRBJ2-1; TRBD2 matches 10 bases. V was clipped by 5 bases and J by 4 bases; unmatched bases: 14. There are 18 residues in the CDR3. Germline-derived CDR1 and CDR2 are LGHNT and FRNRAP. The CDR3 reads CASGSRGRVAGGYNEQFF. For the CDR3, the DNA is TGTGCTAGTGGTAGCCGGGGTCGAGTAGCGGGGGGTTACAATGAGCAGTTCTTC.

The genes are TRBV5-1 and TRBJ2-3; TRBD2 matches 12 bases. CDR1 is SGHRS and CDR2 is YFSETQ in the germline V gene. The V gene end was trimmed by 4 bases and the J gene end by 4 bases; junction bases not matched to a gene: 7. The length of the CDR3 is 16 residues. Written as DNA, the CDR3 is TGCGCCAGCAGCCTAGGACTAGCGGGGATGGCAGATACGCAGTATTTT. It specifies CASSLGLAGMADTQYF.

The rearrangement uses TRBV7-3 and TRBJ2-7; TRBD1 aligns across 11 bases. Trimming took 2 bases from V and 4 from J; bases not matched to a gene: 4. The CDR3 has 15 amino acids. Looked up from germline, CDR1 is SGHTA and CDR2 is FQGTGA. The CDR3 is CASSLGQGAQYEQYF. CDR3 coding DNA: TGTGCCAGCAGCTTAGGACAGGGGGCGCAATACGAGCAGTACTTC.

This clone has only a few counts. This chain joins TRBV14 and TRBJ2-1; 10 bases map to TRBD1. V shed 4 bases and J 0 bases; nucleotides not matched to a gene: 9. In germline, CDR1 is SGHDN, CDR2 FVKESK. This CDR3 spans 18 amino acids. For the CDR3, the DNA is TGTGCCAGCAGCCCAGGAGGACAGGGGGTGAGCTCCTACAATGAGCAGTTCTTC. This encodes CASSPGGQGVSSYNEQFF.

The V call is TRBV9, the J call TRBJ2-5; TRBD2 matches at 7 bases. The CDR3 contains 16 residues. V was pared by 6 bases and J by 1 base, with 12 bases of the junction left unmatched. The germline CDR1 and CDR2 sequences are SGDLS and YYNGEE. The DNA for the CDR3 is TGTGCCAGCACCCGGGGGGTGGCGTCGGGCCAAGAGACCCAGTACTTC. Translating it yields CASTRGVASGQETQYF.

The chain carries TRBV6-5 and TRBJ1-4; TRBD1 might be the D (5 bases). The germline gives CDR1 MNHEY, CDR2 SVGAGI. V lost 6 bases to trimming and J lost 3 bases, with 11 bases between them. This CDR3 has 14 residues. CDR3 sequence (DNA): TGTGCCAGCAGGGGGCCAGGTGCTAATGAAAAACTGTTTTTT. Translated: CASRGPGANEKLFF.